This TCR beta chain was recovered during a study of CD8 T cells in ankylosing spondylitis. Study-level findings and limits: Reactive arthritis synovial fluid and blood were previously reported to contain some motif variants. A motif in TCR beta, a set of under ten highly homologous variants, appeared characteristic of ankylosing spondylitis blood.

A note on this clonotype: What it binds is unknown. Sequence at one end of the junction differs from germline and may be a read error.

Each CDR3 protein is one row after TCRdb ran MiXCR on the 5' RACE reads. The sample has 450,000 or so distinct CDR3 sequences, roughly a quarter seen once. This CDR3 is built from 14 residues. Looked up from germline, CDR1 is SGHRS and CDR2 is YFSETQ. The receptor was derived from a male donor with ankylosing spondylitis. The material sequenced was blood, either unsorted or a sorted T cell fraction (not recorded which). This chain links TRBV5-1 with TRBJ1-1, with D possibly TRBD1 on 5 matching bases. CDR3 sequence (DNA): TGTGCCAGCAGCTTAAATCAGGGCGGCACTGAAGCTTTCTTT. Protein product: CASSLNQGGTEAFF. Variable domain in full (rest from reference TRBV5-1 and TRBJ1-1): KAGVTQTPRYLIKTRGQQVTLSCSPISGHRSVSWYQQTPGQGLQFLFEYFSETQRNKGNFPGRFSGRQFSNSRSEMNVSTLELGDSALYLCASSLNQGGTEAFFGQGTRLTVV.